These T cell receptor beta chains were read from a single sample in a study of graft-versus-host responses after intestinal transplantation. Their antigens are not known. Profiled with immunoSEQ multiplex PCR; TCRdb holds only in-frame clones, not every one. The sample yields about 91,000 clones, approximately 90% seen once. Sequences were derived from unstimulated CD4+ T cells sorted from spleen or lymph node cells, sampled before transplant. The origin of the receptors is a human donor who was the organ donor for an intestinal transplant. The CDR3 runs from the conserved cysteine through the conserved F or W. The order of the fields is V gene, clone size, D gene, J gene, CDR3 protein, CDR3 DNA. A D gene is named only where the DNA matches it firmly. Not every row has a clone size; where given, it reads once, few, many or a size class.

V: TRBV7-6
size: -
D: -
J: TRBJ2-2
CDR3: CASSFNRNTGELFF
DNA: TGTGCCAGCAGCTTCAACAGGAACACCGGGGAGCTGTTTTTT

V: TRBV19
size: -
D: -
J: TRBJ1-1
CDR3: CASRTDGTGTEAFF
DNA: TGTGCCAGTAGGACCGACGGTACGGGCACTGAAGCTTTCTTT

V: TRBV13
size: few
D: -
J: TRBJ2-7
CDR3: CASSLKTDLTSEQYF
DNA: TGTGCCAGCAGCTTAAAGACAGATTTGACGTCCGAGCAGTACTTC

V: TRBV12-5
size: -
D: -
J: TRBJ1-5
CDR3: CASGLWPGRQPQHF
DNA: TGTGCTAGTGGTTTGTGGCCAGGGCGACAGCCCCAGCATTTT

V: TRBV18
size: -
D: -
J: TRBJ1-3
CDR3: CASSLLTGRGAGNTIYF
DNA: TGTGCCAGCTCGTTGCTGACAGGCCGAGGGGCTGGAAACACCATATATTTT

V: TRBV29-1
size: few
D: -
J: TRBJ1-2
CDR3: CSVETVIYGYTF
DNA: TGCAGCGTTGAGACAGTCATCTATGGCTACACCTTC

V: TRBV19
size: -
D: TRBD1
J: TRBJ1-4
CDR3: CASSISTGLLEKLFF
DNA: TGTGCCAGTAGTATATCGACAGGGTTATTAGAAAAACTGTTTTTT

V: TRBV6-5
size: -
D: TRBD2
J: TRBJ2-3
CDR3: CASSYGLAGGSDTQYF
DNA: TGTGCCAGCAGTTACGGACTAGCGGGAGGTTCAGATACGCAGTATTTT

V: TRBV7-8
size: -
D: -
J: TRBJ2-7
CDR3: CASSLVTGYILEQYF
DNA: TGTGCCAGCAGCTTAGTCACAGGGTATATACTCGAGCAGTACTTC

V: TRBV18
size: -
D: -
J: TRBJ1-3
CDR3: CASSPQPGSSGNTIYF
DNA: TGTGCCAGCTCACCACAGCCGGGAAGCTCTGGAAACACCATATATTTT

V: TRBV10-2
size: -
D: -
J: TRBJ2-5
CDR3: CATLPSVYQETQYF
DNA: TGCGCCACACTGCCGAGCGTATACCAAGAGACCCAGTACTTC

V: TRBV19
size: -
D: -
J: TRBJ2-3
CDR3: CASSIAGGTDTQYF
DNA: TGTGCCAGTAGTATAGCGGGAGGCACAGATACGCAGTATTTT

V: TRBV6-5
size: -
D: TRBD2
J: TRBJ2-5
CDR3: CATRTSYTQYF
DNA: TGTGCCACCCGGACTAGTTACACCCAGTACTTC

V: TRBV15
size: -
D: -
J: TRBJ2-7
CDR3: CATSRDLPGFKYEQYF
DNA: TGTGCCACCAGCAGAGATCTACCAGGATTTAAGTACGAGCAGTACTTC

V: TRBV19
size: -
D: TRBD2
J: TRBJ2-5
CDR3: CASSIDPPTLAGAATQYF
DNA: TGTGCCAGTAGTATAGATCCACCAACTCTAGCGGGAGCTGCGACCCAGTACTTC

V: TRBV30
size: -
D: -
J: TRBJ2-5
CDR3: CAWSVRGLKTQYF
DNA: TGTGCCTGGAGTGTAAGAGGGTTAAAGACCCAGTACTTC

V: TRBV6-1
size: -
D: TRBD2
J: TRBJ2-7
CDR3: CASLLAGAPYEQYF
DNA: TGTGCCAGCTTACTAGCGGGGGCCCCCTACGAGCAGTACTTC

V: TRBV5-6
size: -
D: -
J: TRBJ1-2
CDR3: CASSLGHTHYGYTF
DNA: TGTGCCAGCAGCTTGGGACATACCCACTATGGCTACACCTTC

V: TRBV9
size: -
D: -
J: TRBJ2-2
CDR3: CASSVGLDLNTGELFF
DNA: TGTGCCAGCAGCGTAGGACTCGATCTAAACACCGGGGAGCTGTTTTTT

V: TRBV28
size: -
D: -
J: TRBJ1-2
CDR3: CASSPGGPNYGYTF
DNA: TGTGCCAGCAGCCCGGGGGGCCCGAACTATGGCTACACCTTC

V: TRBV30
size: -
D: -
J: TRBJ1-6
CDR3: CAWSAGLTQGSPLHF
DNA: TGTGCCTGGAGTGCCGGTCTCACTCAGGGTTCACCCCTCCACTTT

V: TRBV5-1
size: -
D: TRBD1
J: TRBJ1-5
CDR3: CASSPGTGGHQPQHF
DNA: TGCGCCAGCAGCCCCGGGACAGGGGGCCATCAGCCCCAGCATTTT

V: TRBV7-3
size: -
D: TRBD2
J: TRBJ2-7
CDR3: CASSPLAGGPRPSEQYF
DNA: TGTGCCAGCAGCCCATTAGCGGGGGGCCCCCGCCCCTCCGAGCAGTACTTC